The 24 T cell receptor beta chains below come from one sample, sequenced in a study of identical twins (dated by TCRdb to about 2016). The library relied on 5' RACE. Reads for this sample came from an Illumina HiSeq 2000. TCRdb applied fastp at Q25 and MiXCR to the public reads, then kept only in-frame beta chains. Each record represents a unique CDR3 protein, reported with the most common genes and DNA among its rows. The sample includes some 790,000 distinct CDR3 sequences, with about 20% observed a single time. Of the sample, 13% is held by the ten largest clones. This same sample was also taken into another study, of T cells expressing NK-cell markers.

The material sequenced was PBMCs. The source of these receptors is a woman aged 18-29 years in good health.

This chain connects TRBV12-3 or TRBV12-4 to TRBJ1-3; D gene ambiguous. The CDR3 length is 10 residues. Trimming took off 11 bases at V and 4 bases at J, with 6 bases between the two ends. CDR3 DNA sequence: TGTGCCGGCCTGGGAAACACCATATATTTT. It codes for CAGLGNTIYF.

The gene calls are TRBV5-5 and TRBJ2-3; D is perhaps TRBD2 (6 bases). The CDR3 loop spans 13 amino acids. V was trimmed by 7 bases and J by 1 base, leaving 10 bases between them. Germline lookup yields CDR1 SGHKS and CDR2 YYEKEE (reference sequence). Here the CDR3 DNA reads TGTGCCAGCGTTCAGCGGGGCACAGATACGCAGTATTTT. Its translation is CASVQRGTDTQYF.

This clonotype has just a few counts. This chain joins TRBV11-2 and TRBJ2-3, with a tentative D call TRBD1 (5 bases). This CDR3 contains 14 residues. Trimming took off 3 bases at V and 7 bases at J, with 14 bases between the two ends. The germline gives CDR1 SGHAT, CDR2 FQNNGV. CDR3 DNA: TGTGCCAGCAGCTTGGAGACAGCTCCCTATACGCAGTATTTT. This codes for CASSLETAPYTQYF.

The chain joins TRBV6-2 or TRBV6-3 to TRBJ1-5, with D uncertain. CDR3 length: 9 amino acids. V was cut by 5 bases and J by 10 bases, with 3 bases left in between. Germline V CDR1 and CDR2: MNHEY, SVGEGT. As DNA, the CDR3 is TGTGCCAGCAGTGATCCCCAGCATTTT. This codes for CASSDPQHF.

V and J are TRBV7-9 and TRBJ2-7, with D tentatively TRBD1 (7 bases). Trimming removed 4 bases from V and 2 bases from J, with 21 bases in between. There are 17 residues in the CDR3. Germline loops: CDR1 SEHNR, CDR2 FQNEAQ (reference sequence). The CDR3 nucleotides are TGTGCCAGCAGCTCCAATAGGGGGGACAGTATTGCCTACGAGCAGTACTTC. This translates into CASSSNRGDSIAYEQYF.

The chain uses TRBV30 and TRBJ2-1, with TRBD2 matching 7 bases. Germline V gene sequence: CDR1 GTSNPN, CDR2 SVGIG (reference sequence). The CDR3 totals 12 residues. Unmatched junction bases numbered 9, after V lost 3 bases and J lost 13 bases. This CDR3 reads CAWRAKAGFQFF. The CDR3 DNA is TGTGCCTGGAGAGCGAAAGCGGGATTCCAGTTCTTC.

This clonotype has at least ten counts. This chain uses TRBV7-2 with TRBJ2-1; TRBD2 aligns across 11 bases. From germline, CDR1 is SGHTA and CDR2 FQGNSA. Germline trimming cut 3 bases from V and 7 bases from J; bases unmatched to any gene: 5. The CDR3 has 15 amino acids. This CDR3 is CASSFPRLAGNEQFF. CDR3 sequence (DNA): TGTGCCAGCAGCTTCCCGAGACTAGCGGGAAATGAGCAGTTCTTC.

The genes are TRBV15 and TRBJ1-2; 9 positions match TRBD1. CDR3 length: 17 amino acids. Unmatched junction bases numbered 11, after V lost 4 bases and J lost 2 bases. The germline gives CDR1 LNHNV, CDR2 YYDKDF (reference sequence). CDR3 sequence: CATSMGGGQGRNYGYTF. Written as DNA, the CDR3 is TGTGCCACCAGCATGGGGGGTGGACAGGGGAGGAACTATGGCTACACCTTC. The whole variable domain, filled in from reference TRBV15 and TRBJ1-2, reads DAMVIQNPRYQVTQFGKPVTLSCSQTLNHNVMYWYQQKSSQAPKLLFHYYDKDFNNEADTPDNFQSRRPNTSFCFLDIRSPGLGDTAMYLCATSMGGGQGRNYGYTFGSGTRLTVV.

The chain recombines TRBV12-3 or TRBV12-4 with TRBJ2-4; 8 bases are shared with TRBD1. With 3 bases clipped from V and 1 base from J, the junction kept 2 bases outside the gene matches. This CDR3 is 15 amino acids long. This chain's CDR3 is CASSLWTGAKNIQYF. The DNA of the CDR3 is TGTGCCAGCAGTTTGTGGACAGGGGCCAAAAACATTCAGTACTTC.

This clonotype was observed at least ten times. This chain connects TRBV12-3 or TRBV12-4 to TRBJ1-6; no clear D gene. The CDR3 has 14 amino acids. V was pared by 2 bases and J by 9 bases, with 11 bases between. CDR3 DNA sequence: TGTGCCAGCAGTTTAAGGACCGGGATTTCACCCCTCCACTTT. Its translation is CASSLRTGISPLHF.

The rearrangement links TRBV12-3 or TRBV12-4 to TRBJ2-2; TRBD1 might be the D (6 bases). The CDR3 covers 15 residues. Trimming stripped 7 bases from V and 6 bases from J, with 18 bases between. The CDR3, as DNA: TGTGCCAGCACCCACCCCACAGGGCTCGCCGGGGAGCTGTTTTTT. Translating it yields CASTHPTGLAGELFF.

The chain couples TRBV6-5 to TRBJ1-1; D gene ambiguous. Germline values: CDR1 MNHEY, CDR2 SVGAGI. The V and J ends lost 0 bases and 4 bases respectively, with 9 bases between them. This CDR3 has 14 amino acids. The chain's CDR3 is CASSYSFAGTEAFF. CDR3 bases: TGTGCCAGCAGTTACTCATTTGCGGGCACTGAAGCTTTCTTT.

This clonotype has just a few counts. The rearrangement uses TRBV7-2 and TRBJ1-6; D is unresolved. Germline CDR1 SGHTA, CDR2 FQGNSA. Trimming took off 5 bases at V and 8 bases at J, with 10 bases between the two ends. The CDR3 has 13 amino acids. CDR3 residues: CASSLLGDSPLHF. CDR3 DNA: TGTGCCAGCAGCCTTCTTGGGGATTCACCCCTCCACTTT.

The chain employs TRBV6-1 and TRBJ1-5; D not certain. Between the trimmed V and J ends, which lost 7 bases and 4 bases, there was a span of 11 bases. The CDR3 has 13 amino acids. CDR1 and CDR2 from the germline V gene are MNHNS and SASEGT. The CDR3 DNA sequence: TGTGCCAGCACTGAGGGCCGTAATCAGCCCCAGCATTTT. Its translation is CASTEGRNQPQHF.

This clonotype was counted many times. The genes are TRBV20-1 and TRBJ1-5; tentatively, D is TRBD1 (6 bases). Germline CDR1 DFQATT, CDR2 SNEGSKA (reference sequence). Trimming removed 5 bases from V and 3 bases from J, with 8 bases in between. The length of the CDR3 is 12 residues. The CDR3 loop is CSAGQNNQPQHF. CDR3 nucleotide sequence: TGCAGTGCTGGACAGAACAATCAGCCCCAGCATTTT.

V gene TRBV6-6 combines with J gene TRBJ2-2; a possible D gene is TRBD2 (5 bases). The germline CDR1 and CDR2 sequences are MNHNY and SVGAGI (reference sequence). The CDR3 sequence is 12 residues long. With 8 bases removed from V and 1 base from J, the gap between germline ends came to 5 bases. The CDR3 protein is CASEGNTGELFF. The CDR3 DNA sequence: TGTGCCAGCGAGGGGAACACCGGGGAGCTGTTTTTT.

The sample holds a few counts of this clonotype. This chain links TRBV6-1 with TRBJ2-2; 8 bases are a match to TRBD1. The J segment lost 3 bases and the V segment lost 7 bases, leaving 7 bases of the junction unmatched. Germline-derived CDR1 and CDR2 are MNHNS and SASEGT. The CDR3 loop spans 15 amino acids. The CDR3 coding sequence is TGTGCCAGCACCCAGGACAGGGCCTACACCGGGGAGCTGTTTTTT. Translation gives CASTQDRAYTGELFF.

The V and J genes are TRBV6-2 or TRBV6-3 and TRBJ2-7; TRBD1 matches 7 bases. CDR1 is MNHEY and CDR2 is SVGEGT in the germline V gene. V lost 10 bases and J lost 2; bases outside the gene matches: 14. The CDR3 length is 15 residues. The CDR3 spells CATLHPDRATYEQYF. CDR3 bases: TGTGCCACCCTACACCCCGACAGGGCAACCTACGAGCAGTACTTC.

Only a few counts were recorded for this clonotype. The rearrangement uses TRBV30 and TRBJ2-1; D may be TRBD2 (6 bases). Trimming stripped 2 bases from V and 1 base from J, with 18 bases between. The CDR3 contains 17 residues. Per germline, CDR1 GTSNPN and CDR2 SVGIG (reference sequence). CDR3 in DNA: TGTGCCTGGAGTAGGGAGGTCGGGAGTGAGTCCTACAATGAGCAGTTCTTC. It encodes CAWSREVGSESYNEQFF.

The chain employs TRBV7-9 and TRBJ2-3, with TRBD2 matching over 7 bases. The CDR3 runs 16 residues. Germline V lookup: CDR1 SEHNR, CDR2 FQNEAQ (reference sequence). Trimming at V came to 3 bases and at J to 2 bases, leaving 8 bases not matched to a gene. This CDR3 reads CASSLGLADVTDTQYF. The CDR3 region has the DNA TGTGCCAGCAGCTTGGGGCTAGCGGATGTCACAGATACGCAGTATTTT.

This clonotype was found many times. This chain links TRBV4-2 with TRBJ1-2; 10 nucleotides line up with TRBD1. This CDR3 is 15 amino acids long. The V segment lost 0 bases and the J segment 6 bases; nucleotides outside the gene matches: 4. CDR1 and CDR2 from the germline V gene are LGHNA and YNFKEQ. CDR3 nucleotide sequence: TGTGCCAGCAGCCAAGACCTCGGGACAGGGGATGGCTACACCTTC. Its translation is CASSQDLGTGDGYTF.

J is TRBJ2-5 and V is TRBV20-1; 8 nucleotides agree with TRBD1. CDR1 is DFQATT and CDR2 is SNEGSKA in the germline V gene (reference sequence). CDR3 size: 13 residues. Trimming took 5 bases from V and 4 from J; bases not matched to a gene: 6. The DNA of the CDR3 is TGCAGTGCTGGTGGACAGGGAAGAGAGACCCAGTACTTC. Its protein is CSAGGQGRETQYF.

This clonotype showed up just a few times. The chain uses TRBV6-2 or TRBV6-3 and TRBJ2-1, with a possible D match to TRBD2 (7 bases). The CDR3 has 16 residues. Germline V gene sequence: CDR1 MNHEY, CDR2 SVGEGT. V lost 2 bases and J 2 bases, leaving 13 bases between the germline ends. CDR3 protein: CASSYAGRGTYNEQFF. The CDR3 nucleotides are TGTGCCAGCAGTTACGCGGGGAGGGGGACCTACAATGAGCAGTTCTTC.

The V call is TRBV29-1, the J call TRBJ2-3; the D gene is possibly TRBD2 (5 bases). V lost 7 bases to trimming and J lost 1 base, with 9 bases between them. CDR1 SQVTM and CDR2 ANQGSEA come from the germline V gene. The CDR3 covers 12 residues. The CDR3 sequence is CSALRGTDTQYF. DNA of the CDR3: TGCAGCGCCTTGAGGGGCACAGATACGCAGTATTTT.